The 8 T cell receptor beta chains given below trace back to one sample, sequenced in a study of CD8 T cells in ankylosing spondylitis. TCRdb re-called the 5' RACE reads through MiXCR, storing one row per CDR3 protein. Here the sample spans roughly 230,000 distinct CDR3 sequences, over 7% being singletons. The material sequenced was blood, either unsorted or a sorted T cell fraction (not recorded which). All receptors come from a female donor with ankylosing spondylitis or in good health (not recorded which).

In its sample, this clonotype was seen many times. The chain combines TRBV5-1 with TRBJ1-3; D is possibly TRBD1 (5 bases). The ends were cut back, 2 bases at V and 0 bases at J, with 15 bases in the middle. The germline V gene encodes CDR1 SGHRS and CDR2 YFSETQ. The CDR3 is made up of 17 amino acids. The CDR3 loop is CASSLFGQLGSGNTIYF. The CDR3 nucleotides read TGCGCCAGCAGCTTATTTGGACAACTCGGCTCTGGAAACACCATATATTTT.

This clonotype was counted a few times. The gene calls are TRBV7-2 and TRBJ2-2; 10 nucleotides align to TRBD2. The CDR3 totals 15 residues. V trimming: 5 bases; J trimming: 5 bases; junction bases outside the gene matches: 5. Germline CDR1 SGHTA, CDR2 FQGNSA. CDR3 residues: CASSPTSGITGELFF. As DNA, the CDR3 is TGTGCCAGCAGCCCTACTAGCGGGATAACCGGGGAGCTGTTTTTT.

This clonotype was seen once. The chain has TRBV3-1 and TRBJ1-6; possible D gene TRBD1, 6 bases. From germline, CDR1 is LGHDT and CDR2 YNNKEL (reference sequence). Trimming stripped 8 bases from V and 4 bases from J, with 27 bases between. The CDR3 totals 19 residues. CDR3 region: CASCKGTLRYYPYNSPLHF. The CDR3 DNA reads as TGTGCCAGCTGCAAAGGGACACTACGGTACTATCCGTATAATTCACCCCTCCACTTT.

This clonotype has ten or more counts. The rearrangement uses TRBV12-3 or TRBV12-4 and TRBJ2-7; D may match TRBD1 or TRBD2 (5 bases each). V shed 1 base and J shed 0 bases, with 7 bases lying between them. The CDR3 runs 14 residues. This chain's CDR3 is CASSLEGTSYEQYF. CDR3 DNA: TGTGCCAGCAGTTTAGAGGGGACCTCCTACGAGCAGTACTTC.

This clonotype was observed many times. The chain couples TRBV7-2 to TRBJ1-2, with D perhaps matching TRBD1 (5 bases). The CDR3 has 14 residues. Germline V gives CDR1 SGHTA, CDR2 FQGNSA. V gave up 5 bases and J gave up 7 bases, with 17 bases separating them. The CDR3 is CASSVDSLRGGYTF. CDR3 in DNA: TGTGCCAGCAGCGTAGACAGTCTAAGGGGTGGCTACACCTTC. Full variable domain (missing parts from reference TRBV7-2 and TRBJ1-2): GAGVSQSPSNKVTEKGKDVELRCDPISGHTALYWYRQSLGQGLEFLIYFQGNSAPDKSGLPSDRFSAERTGGSVSTLTIQRTQQEDSAVYLCASSVDSLRGGYTFGSGTRLTVV.

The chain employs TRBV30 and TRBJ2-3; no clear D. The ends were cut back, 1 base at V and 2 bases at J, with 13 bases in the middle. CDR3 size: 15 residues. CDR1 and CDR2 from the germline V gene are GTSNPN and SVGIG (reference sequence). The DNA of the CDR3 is TGTGCCTGGAGTGGTGTACTCCTACACACAGATACGCAGTATTTT. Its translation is CAWSGVLLHTDTQYF.

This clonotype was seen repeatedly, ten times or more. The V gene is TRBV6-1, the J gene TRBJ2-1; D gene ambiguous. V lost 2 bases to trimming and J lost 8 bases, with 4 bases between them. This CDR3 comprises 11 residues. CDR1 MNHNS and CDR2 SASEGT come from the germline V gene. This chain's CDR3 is CASSENYEQFF. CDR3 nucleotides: TGTGCCAGCAGTGAAAACTATGAGCAGTTCTTC.

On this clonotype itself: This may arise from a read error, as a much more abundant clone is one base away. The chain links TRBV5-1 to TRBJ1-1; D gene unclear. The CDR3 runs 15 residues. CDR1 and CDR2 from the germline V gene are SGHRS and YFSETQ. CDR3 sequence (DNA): TGCGACAGCAGCTTCCAAGGTGGGGTGGGGACTGAAGCTTTCTTT. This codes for CDSSFQGGVGTEAFF.